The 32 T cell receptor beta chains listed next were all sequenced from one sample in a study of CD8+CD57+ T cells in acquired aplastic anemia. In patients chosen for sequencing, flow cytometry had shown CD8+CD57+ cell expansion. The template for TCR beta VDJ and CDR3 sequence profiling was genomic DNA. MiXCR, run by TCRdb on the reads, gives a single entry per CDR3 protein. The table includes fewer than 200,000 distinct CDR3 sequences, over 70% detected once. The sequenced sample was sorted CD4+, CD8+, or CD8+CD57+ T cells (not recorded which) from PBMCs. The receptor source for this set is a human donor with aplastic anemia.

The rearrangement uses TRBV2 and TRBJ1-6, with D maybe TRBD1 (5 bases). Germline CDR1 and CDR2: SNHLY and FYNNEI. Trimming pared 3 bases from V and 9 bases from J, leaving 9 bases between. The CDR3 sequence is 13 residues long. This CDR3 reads CASSDREGSPLHF. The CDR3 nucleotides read TGTGCCAGCAGTGACAGGGAGGGTTCACCCCTCCACTTT. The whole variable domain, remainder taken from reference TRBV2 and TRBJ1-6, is EPEVTQTPSHQVTQMGQEVILRCVPISNHLYFYWYRQILGQKVEFLVSFYNNEISEKSEIFDDQFSVERPDGSNFTLKIRSTKLEDSAMYFCASSDREGSPLHFGNGTRLTVT.

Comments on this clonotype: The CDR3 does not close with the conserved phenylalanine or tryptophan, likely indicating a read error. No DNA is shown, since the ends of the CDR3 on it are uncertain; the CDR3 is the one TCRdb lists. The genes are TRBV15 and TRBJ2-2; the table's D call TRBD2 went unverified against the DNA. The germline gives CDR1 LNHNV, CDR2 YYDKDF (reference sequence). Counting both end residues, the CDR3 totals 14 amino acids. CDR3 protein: CATYGQFSPTSGSE.

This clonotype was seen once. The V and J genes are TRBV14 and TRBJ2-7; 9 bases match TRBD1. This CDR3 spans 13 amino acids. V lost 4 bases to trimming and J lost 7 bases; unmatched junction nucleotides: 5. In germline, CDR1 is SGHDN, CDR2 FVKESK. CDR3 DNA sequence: TGTGCCAGCAGCCGAGGGACAGGGTGGGAGCAGTACTTC. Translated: CASSRGTGWEQYF.

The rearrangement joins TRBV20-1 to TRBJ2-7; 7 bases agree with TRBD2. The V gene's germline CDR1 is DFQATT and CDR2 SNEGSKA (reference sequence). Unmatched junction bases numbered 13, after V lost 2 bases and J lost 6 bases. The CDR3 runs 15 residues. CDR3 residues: CSARLADALSGEQYF. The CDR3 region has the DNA TGCAGTGCTAGACTAGCGGATGCGTTGAGCGGCGAGCAGTACTTC.

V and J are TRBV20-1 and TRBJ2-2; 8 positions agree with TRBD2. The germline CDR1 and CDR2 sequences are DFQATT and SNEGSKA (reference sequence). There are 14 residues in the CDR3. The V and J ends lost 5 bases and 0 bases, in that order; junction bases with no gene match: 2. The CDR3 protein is CSAPGLANTGELFF. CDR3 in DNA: TGCAGTGCTCCGGGACTAGCGAACACCGGGGAGCTGTTTTTT.

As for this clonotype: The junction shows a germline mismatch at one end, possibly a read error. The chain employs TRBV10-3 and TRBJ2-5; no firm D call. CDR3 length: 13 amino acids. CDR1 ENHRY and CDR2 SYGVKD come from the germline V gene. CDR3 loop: CAIRGSSQEAQYF. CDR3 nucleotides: TGTGCCATCAGGGGGTCAAGCCAAGAGGCCCAGTACTTC.

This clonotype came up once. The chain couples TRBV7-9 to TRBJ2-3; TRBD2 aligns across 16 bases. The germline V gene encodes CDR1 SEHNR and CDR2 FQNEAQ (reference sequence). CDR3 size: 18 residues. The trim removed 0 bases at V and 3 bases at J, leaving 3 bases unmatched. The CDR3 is CASSLAGLAGGETDTQYF. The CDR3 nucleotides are TGTGCCAGCAGCTTAGCGGGACTAGCGGGGGGGGAGACAGATACGCAGTATTTT.

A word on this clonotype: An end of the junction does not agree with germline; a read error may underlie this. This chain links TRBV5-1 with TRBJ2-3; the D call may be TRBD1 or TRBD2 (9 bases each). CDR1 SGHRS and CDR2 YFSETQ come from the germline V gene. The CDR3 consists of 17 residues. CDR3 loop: CASSLSGTGTSTDTRYF. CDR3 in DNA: TGCGCCAGCAGCTTGAGCGGGACAGGGACTAGCACAGATACGCGGTATTTT. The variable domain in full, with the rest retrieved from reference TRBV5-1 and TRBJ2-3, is KAGVTQTPRYLIKTRGQQVTLSCSPISGHRSVSWYQQTPGQGLQFLFEYFSETQRNKGNFPGRFSGRQFSNSRSEMNVSTLELGDSALYLCASSLSGTGTSTDTRYFGPGTRLTVL.

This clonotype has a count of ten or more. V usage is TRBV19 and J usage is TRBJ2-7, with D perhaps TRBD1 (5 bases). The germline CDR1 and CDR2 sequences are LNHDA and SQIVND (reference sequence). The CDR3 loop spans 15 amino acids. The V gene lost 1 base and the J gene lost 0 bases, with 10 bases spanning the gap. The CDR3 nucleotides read TGTGCCAGTAGTATAGTGGGGCATCACTCCTACGAGCAGTACTTC. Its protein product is CASSIVGHHSYEQYF.

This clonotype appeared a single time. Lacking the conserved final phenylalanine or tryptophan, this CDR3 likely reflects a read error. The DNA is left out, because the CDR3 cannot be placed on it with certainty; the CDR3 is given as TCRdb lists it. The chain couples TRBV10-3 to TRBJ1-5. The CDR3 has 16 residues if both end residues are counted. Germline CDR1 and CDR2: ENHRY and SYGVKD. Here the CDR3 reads CASNDSAGSNQPQHFL.

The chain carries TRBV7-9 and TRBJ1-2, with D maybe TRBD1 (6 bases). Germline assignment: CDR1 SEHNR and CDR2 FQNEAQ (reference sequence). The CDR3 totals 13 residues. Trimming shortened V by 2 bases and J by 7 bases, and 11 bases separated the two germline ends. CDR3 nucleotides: TGTGCCAGCAGCTTACAGGGGTTCCCTGGCTACACCTTC. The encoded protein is CASSLQGFPGYTF. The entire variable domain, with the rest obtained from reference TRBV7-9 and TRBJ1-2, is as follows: DTGVSQNPRHKITKRGQNVTFRCDPISEHNRLYWYRQTLGQGPEFLTYFQNEAQLEKSRLLSDRFSAERPKGSFSTLEIQRTEQGDSAMYLCASSLQGFPGYTFGSGTRLTVV.

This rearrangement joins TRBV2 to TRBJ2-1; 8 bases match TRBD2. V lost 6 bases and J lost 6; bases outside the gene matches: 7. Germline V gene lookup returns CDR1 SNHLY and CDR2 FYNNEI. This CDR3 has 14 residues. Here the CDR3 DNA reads TGTGCCAGCAGCGTAGGTCTAGCGGGCAATGAGCAGTTCTTC. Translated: CASSVGLAGNEQFF. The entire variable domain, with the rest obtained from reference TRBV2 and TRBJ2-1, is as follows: EPEVTQTPSHQVTQMGQEVILRCVPISNHLYFYWYRQILGQKVEFLVSFYNNEISEKSEIFDDQFSVERPDGSNFTLKIRSTKLEDSAMYFCASSVGLAGNEQFFGPGTRLTVL.

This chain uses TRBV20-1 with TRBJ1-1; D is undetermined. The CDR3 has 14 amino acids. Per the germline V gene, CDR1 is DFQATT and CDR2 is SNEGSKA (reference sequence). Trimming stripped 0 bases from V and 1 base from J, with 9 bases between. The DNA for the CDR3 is TGCAGTGCTAGAGATCCCCGAGGGAACACTGAAGCTTTCTTT. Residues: CSARDPRGNTEAFF.

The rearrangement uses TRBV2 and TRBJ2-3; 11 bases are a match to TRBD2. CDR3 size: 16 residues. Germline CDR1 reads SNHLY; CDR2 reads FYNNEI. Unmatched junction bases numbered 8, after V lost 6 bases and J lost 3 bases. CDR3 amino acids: CASSNLAGGETDTQYF. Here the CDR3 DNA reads TGTGCCAGCAGCAATCTAGCGGGGGGTGAAACAGATACGCAGTATTTT.

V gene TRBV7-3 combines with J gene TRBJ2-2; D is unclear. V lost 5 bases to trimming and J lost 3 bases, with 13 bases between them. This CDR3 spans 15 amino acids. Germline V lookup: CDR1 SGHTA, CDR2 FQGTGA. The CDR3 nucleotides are TGTGCCAGCAGCCCCACCGGTCCCTACACCGGGGAGCTGTTTTTT. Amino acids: CASSPTGPYTGELFF.

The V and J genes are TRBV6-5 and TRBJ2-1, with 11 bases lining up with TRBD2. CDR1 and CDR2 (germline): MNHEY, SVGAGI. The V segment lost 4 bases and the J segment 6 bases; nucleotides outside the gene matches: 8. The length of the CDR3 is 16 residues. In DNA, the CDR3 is TGTGCCAGCAGTTTCCGTAGCGGGGGGGCTCGCAATGAGCAGTTCTTC. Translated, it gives CASSFRSGGARNEQFF.

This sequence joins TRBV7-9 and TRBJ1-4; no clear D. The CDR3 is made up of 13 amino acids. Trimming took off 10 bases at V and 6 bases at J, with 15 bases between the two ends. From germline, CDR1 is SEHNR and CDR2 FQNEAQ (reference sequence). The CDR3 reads CATRLLMDEKLFF. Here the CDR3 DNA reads TGTGCCACCCGGCTTCTTATGGATGAAAAACTGTTTTTT.

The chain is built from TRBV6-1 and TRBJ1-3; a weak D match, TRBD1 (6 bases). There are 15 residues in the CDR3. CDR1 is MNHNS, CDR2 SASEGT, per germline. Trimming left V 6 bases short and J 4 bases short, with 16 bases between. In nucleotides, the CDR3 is TGTGCCAGCAGCCCAAGGACAGCTATGGGAAACACCATATATTTT. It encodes CASSPRTAMGNTIYF.

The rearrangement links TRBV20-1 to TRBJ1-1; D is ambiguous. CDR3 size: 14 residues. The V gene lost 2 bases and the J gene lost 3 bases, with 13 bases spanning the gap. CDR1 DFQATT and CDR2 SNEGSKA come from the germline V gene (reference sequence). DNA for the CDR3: TGCAGTGCTAGATTAGCGATCGGACACACTGAAGCTTTCTTT. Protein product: CSARLAIGHTEAFF.

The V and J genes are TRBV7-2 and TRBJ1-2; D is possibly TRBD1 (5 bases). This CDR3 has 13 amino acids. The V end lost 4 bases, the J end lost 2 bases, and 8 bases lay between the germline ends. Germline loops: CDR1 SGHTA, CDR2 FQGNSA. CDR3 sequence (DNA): TGTGCCAGCAGCTCGGACATGAACTATGGCTACACCTTC. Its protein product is CASSSDMNYGYTF.

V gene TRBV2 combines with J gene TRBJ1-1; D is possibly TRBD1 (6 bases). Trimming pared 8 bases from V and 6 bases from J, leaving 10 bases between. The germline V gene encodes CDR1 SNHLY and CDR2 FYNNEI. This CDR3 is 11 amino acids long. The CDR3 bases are TGTGCCAGCGCACAGGGCCCTGAAGCTTTCTTT. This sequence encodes CASAQGPEAFF.

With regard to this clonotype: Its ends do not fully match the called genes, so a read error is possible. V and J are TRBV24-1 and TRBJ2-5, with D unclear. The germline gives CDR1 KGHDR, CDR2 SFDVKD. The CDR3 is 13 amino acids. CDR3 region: CATSGAVQEAQYF. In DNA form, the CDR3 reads TGTGCCACCAGTGGGGCAGTCCAAGAGGCCCAGTACTTC.

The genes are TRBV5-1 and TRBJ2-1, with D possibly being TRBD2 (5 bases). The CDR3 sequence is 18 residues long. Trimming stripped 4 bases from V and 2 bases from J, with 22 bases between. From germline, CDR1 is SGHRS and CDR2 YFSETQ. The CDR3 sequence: CASSPCRRGPLAYNEQFF. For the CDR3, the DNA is TGCGCCAGCAGCCCCTGCAGAAGAGGGCCCCTCGCCTACAATGAGCAGTTCTTC.

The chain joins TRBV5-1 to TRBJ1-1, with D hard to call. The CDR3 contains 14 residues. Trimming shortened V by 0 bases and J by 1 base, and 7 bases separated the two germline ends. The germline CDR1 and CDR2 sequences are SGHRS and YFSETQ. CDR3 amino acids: CASSLAPKNTEAFF. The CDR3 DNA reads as TGCGCCAGCAGCTTGGCCCCCAAGAACACTGAAGCTTTCTTT.

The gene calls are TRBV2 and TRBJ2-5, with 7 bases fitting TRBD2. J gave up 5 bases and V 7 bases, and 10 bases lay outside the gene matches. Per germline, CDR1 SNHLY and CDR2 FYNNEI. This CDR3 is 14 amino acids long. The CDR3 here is CASTLGGSRETQYF. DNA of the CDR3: TGTGCCAGCACCCTCGGGGGGTCCAGGGAGACCCAGTACTTC.

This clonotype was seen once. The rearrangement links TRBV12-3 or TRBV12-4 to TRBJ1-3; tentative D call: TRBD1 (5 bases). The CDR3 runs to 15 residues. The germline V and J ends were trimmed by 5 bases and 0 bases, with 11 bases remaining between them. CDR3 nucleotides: TGTGCCAGCAGTCCCGGGACCTACTCTGGAAACACCATATATTTT. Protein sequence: CASSPGTYSGNTIYF.

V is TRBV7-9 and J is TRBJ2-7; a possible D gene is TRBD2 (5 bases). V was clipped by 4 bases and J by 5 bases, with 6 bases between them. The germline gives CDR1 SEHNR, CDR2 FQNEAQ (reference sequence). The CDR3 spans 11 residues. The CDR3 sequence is CASSSEDEQYF. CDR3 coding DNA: TGTGCCAGCAGCTCGGAGGACGAGCAGTACTTC.

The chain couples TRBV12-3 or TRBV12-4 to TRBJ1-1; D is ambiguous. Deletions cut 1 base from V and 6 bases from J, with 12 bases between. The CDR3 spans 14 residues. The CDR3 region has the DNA TGTGCCAGCAGTTTAGGGCAGGTAATGGCTGAAGCTTTCTTT. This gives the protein CASSLGQVMAEAFF.

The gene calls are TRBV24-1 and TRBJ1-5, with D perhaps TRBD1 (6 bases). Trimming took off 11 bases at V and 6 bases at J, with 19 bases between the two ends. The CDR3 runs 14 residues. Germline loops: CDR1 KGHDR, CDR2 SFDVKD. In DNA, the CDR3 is TGTGCCAGCAGCCTTGGGACATTGGGTCAGCCCCAGCATTTT. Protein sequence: CASSLGTLGQPQHF.

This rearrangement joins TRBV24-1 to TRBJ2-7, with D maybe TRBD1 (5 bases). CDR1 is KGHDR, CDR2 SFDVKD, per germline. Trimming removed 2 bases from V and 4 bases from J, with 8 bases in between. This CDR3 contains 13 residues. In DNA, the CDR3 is TGTGCCACCAGTGATTCAGACAGTTACGAGCAGTACTTC. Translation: CATSDSDSYEQYF.

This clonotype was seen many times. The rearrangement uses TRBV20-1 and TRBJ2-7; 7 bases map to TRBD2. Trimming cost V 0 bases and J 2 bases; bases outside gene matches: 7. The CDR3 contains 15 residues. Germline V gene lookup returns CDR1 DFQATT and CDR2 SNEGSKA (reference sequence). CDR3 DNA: TGCAGTGCTAGAGATTTCGGGGGGAAAACCTACGAGCAGTACTTC. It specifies CSARDFGGKTYEQYF.

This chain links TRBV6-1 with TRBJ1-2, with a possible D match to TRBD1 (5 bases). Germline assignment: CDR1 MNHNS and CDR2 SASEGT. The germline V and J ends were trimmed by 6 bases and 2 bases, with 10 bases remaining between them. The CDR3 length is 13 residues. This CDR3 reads CASREGRNYGYTF. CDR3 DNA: TGTGCCAGCAGGGAGGGACGGAACTATGGCTACACCTTC.